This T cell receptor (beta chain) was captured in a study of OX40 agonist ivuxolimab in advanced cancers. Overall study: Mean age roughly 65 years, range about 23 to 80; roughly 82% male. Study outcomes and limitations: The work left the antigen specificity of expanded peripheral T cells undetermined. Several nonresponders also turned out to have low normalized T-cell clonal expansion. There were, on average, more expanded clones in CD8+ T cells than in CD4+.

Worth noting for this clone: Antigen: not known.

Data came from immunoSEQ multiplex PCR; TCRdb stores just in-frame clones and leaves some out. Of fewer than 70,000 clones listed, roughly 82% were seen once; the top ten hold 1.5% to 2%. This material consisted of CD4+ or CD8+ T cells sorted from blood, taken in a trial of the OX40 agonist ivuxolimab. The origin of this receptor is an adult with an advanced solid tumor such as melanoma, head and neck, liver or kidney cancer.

CDR3 coding DNA: TGCAGCGCCAAAACCGGGACGGGGGGGGAGACCCAGTACTTC. Translation gives CSAKTGTGGETQYF. The rearrangement joins TRBV29-1 to TRBJ2-5, with TRBD2 matching over 8 bases. The CDR3 is 14 residues long. Germline values: CDR1 SQVTM, CDR2 ANQGSEA. J lost 5 bases, V lost 7 bases, and 12 bases had no gene match.